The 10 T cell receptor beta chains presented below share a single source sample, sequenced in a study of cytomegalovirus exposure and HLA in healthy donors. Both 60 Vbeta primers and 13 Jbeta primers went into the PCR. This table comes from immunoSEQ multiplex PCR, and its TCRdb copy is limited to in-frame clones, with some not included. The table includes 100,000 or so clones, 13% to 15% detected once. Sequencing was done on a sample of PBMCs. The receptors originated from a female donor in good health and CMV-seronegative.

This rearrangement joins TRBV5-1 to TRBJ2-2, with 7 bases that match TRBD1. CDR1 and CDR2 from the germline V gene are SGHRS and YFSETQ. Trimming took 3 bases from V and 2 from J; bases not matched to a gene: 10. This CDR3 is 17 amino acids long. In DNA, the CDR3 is TGCGCCAGCAGCTCTGATGTCTCAGGGGGTAACACCGGGGAGCTGTTTTTT. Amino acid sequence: CASSSDVSGGNTGELFF.

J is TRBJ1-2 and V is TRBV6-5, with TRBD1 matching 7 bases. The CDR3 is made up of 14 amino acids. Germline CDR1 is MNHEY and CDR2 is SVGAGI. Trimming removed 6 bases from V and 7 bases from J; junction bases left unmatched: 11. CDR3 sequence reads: CASRATGEQSGYTF. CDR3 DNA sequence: TGTGCCAGCAGGGCAACAGGGGAACAGAGTGGCTACACCTTC.

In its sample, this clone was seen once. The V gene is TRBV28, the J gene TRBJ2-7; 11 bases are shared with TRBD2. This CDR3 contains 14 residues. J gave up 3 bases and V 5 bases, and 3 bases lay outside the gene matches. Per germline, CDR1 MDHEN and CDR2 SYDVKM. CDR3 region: CASSGTSGSYEQYF. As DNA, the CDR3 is TGTGCCAGCAGTGGTACTAGCGGGAGCTACGAGCAGTACTTC.

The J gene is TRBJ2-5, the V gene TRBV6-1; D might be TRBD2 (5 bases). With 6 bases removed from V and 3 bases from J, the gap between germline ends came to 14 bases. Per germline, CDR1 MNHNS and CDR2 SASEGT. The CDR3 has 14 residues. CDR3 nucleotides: TGTGCCAGCAGGGAACGAATGAGGGAAGAGACCCAGTACTTC. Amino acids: CASRERMREETQYF.

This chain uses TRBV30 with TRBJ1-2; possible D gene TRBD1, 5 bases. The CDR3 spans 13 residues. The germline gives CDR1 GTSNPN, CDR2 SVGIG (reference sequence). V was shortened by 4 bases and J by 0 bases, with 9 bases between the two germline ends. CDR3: CAWIGGANYGYTF. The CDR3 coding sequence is TGTGCCTGGATCGGGGGAGCTAACTATGGCTACACCTTC.

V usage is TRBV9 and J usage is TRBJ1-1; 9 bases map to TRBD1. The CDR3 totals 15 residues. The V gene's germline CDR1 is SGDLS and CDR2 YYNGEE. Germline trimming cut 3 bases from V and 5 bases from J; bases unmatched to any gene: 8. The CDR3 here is CASSALRQGGTEAFF. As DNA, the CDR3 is TGTGCCAGCAGCGCACTAAGACAGGGGGGGACTGAAGCTTTCTTT.

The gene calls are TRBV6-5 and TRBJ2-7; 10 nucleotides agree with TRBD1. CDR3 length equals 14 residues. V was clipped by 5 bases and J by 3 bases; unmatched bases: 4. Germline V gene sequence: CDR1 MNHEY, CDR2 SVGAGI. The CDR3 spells CASSTGQGLYEQYF. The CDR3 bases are TGTGCCAGCAGTACGGGACAGGGGCTCTACGAGCAGTACTTC.

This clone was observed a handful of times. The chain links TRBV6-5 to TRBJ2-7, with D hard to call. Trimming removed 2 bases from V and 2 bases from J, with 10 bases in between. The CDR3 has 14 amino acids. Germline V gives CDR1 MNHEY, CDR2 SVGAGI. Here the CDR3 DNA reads TGTGCCAGCAGTTACGACGGAGTAACCTACGAGCAGTACTTC. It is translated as CASSYDGVTYEQYF.

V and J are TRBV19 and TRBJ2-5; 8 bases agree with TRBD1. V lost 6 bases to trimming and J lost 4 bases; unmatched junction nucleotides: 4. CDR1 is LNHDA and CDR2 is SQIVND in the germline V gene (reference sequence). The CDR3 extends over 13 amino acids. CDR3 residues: CASSRGRLETQYF. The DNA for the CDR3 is TGTGCCAGTAGCAGGGGGCGTCTAGAGACCCAGTACTTC. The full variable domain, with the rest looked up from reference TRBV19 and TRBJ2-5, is DGGITQSPKYLFRKEGQNVTLSCEQNLNHDAMYWYRQDPGQGLRLIYYSQIVNDFQKGDIAEGYSVSREKKESFPLTVTSAQKNPTAFYLCASSRGRLETQYFGPGTRLLVL.

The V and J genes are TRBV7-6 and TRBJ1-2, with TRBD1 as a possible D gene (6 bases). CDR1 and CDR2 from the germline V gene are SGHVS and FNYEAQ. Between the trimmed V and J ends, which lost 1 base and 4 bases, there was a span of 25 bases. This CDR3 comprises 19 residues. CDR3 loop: CASSLGRAARDTSLYGYTF. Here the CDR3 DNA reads TGTGCCAGCAGCTTAGGGCGGGCCGCAAGGGACACTAGTCTCTATGGCTACACCTTC.